The 18 T cell receptor beta chains below all came from one sample that was sequenced in a study of blood T cells in healthy people across ages. Primers used in a second PCR of roughly 6 to 11 cycles were a sample-barcoded 5' primer and a J-beta primer mix. TCRdb reanalysed the 5' RACE reads using MiXCR and keeps one entry per CDR3 protein. Among hundreds of thousands of distinct CDR3 sequences listed, around 45% were seen once. Sequencing was done on a sample of blood. The receptors come from a woman aged 60-75 years in good health.

The genes are TRBV20-1 and TRBJ2-5; D might be TRBD1 (6 bases). Judging by the DNA end, TRBJ2-7 fits better; the J call may be wrong. The CDR3 runs to 15 residues. CDR1 DFQATT and CDR2 SNEGSKA come from the germline V gene (reference sequence). The CDR3 is CSARDQGTETYEQYF. The CDR3 DNA sequence: TGCAGTGCTAGAGATCAGGGGACGGAGACCTACGAGCAGTACTTC.

The sample holds a few counts of this clonotype. V and J are TRBV7-2 and TRBJ2-7; D is ambiguous. The V gene's germline CDR1 is SGHTA and CDR2 FQGNSA. The length of the CDR3 is 14 residues. The V gene lost 1 base and the J gene lost 1 base, with 8 bases spanning the gap. CDR3 coding DNA: TGTGCCAGCAGCTTAGTATCCGCTTCCTACGAGCAGTACTTC. It encodes CASSLVSASYEQYF.

The genes are TRBV4-1 and TRBJ1-2; 7 bases agree with TRBD1. Trimming at V came to 4 bases and at J to 3 bases, leaving 8 bases not matched to a gene. CDR1 is MGHRA, CDR2 YSYEKL, per germline. The CDR3 is 15 residues long. The CDR3 coding sequence is TGCGCCAGCAGCCTTCGGTTAGGGGGCGACTATGGCTACACCTTC. Protein sequence: CASSLRLGGDYGYTF.

This clonotype was observed a handful of times. This chain joins TRBV20-1 and TRBJ2-5; TRBD2 matches at 11 bases. Trimming took 3 bases from V and 5 from J; bases not matched to a gene: 14. Per germline, CDR1 DFQATT and CDR2 SNEGSKA (reference sequence). CDR3 size: 17 residues. In DNA, the CDR3 is TGCAGTGCTAGGGATAGCGGGAGGGCCCTTAGGATGGAGACCCAGTACTTC. It yields the protein CSARDSGRALRMETQYF.

The chain has TRBV20-1 and TRBJ2-7, with 7 bases matching TRBD2. The CDR3 sequence is 16 residues long. The germline V gene has CDR1 DFQATT and CDR2 SNEGSKA (reference sequence). V dropped 1 base and J dropped 2; count of bases not matched to a gene: 11. CDR3 sequence (DNA): TGCAGTGCTAGAGCCCCCACTAGCGCCAGTCCCTACGAGCAGTACTTC. Protein sequence: CSARAPTSASPYEQYF.

The genes are TRBV2 and TRBJ2-1; 12 bases agree with TRBD1. The last part of the DNA fits TRBJ2-7 better; the J call may be wrong. The CDR3 has 20 amino acids. Germline V lookup: CDR1 SNHLY, CDR2 FYNNEI. CDR3 amino acids: CASTAPRDRGRLVAYNEQYF. The CDR3, as DNA: TGTGCCAGCACTGCTCCGCGGGACAGGGGGCGGTTGGTAGCCTACAATGAGCAGTACTTC.

There are many counts of this clonotype. The J gene is TRBJ2-7, the V gene TRBV27; perhaps D is TRBD1 or TRBD2 (5 bases each). The CDR3 has 13 residues. CDR1 MNHEY and CDR2 SMNVEV come from the germline V gene (reference sequence). V gave up 8 bases and J gave up 7 bases, with 18 bases separating them. This CDR3 reads CASSRGRWWEQYF. The CDR3 nucleotides read TGTGCCAGCTCCCGGGGACGGTGGTGGGAGCAGTACTTC.

The chain employs TRBV7-3 and TRBJ1-1; tentatively, D is TRBD1 (5 bases). CDR1 is SGHTA and CDR2 is FQGTGA in the germline V gene. V shed 2 bases and J shed 2 bases, with 12 bases lying between them. CDR3 size: 15 residues. The CDR3 sequence: CASSLDRQGNTEAFF. CDR3 DNA: TGTGCCAGCAGCTTAGACCGGCAGGGTAACACTGAAGCTTTCTTT.

The chain carries TRBV15 and TRBJ2-5; 7 bases are a match to TRBD1. Germline CDR1 is LNHNV and CDR2 is YYDKDF (reference sequence). V lost 8 bases to trimming and J lost 2 bases; unmatched junction nucleotides: 11. CDR3 length: 15 residues. The CDR3 protein is CATLRDSVGQETQYF. The DNA for the CDR3 is TGTGCCACCTTAAGGGACAGCGTGGGGCAAGAGACCCAGTACTTC.

This chain joins TRBV7-9 and TRBJ2-1, with 9 bases that match TRBD1. The CDR3 length is 15 residues. V dropped 8 bases and J dropped 8; count of bases not matched to a gene: 13. Germline CDR1 and CDR2: SEHNR and FQNEAQ (reference sequence). The CDR3 DNA sequence: TGTGCCAGCGCCTTAGGACAGGGGTATGATCATGAGCAGTTCTTC. Protein sequence: CASALGQGYDHEQFF.

The chain joins TRBV5-5 to TRBJ2-4; a possible D gene is TRBD2 (5 bases). The CDR3 is 16 residues long. In germline, CDR1 is SGHKS, CDR2 YYEKEE (reference sequence). V was shortened by 1 base and J by 1 base, with 12 bases between the two germline ends. The DNA for the CDR3 is TGTGCCAGCAGCTTGACGGCGGGCCGGGCCAAAAACATTCAGTACTTC. This gives the protein CASSLTAGRAKNIQYF.

The chain employs TRBV6-5 and TRBJ2-3; tentative D call: TRBD2 (7 bases). The CDR3 is 13 residues long. The ends were cut back, 0 bases at V and 7 bases at J, with 8 bases in the middle. The V gene's germline CDR1 is MNHEY and CDR2 SVGAGI. CDR3 region: CASSYSGGHTQYF. CDR3 coding DNA: TGTGCCAGCAGTTACTCGGGGGGGCATACGCAGTATTTT.

This rearrangement joins TRBV20-1 to TRBJ2-3, with TRBD1 matching over 7 bases. V trimming: 6 bases; J trimming: 1 base; junction bases outside the gene matches: 7. The CDR3 length is 14 residues. Per germline, CDR1 DFQATT and CDR2 SNEGSKA (reference sequence). Written as DNA, the CDR3 is TGCAGTGCAACACAGGGGTTTGGCACAGATACGCAGTATTTT. Amino acids: CSATQGFGTDTQYF.

The chain has TRBV15 and TRBJ2-1; D not resolved. Per the germline V gene, CDR1 is LNHNV and CDR2 is YYDKDF (reference sequence). The CDR3 consists of 17 residues. V was clipped by 0 bases and J by 3 bases, with 15 bases between them. This CDR3 is CATSRDRSAAYYNEQFF. The CDR3 region has the DNA TGTGCCACCAGCAGAGATCGCAGCGCGGCATACTACAATGAGCAGTTCTTC.

The V gene is TRBV7-3, the J gene TRBJ2-3; unclear D gene. The CDR3 has 15 amino acids. The V end lost 3 bases, the J end lost 5 bases, and 15 bases lay between the germline ends. CDR1 and CDR2 from the germline V gene are SGHTA and FQGTGA. The CDR3 region is CASSFTAKSGDTQYF. CDR3 bases: TGTGCCAGCAGCTTCACCGCTAAGTCAGGAGATACGCAGTATTTT.

This clonotype was seen more than once but under ten times. The V and J genes are TRBV20-1 and TRBJ2-5; 13 nucleotides align to TRBD2. Germline CDR1 and CDR2: DFQATT and SNEGSKA (reference sequence). V shed 6 bases and J 5 bases; nucleotides not matched to a gene: 6. This CDR3 is 14 amino acids long. CDR3 sequence reads: CSAVGTSGKETQYF. Written as DNA, the CDR3 is TGCAGTGCGGTCGGGACTAGCGGGAAGGAGACCCAGTACTTC.

V is TRBV14 and J is TRBJ2-7, with D perhaps given as TRBD1 or TRBD2 (5 bases each). The CDR3 contains 15 residues. V was pared by 3 bases and J by 10 bases, with 22 bases between. The germline CDR1 and CDR2 sequences are SGHDN and FVKESK. In nucleotides, the CDR3 is TGTGCCAGCAGCCAGGGCTCAAGGGACCTGAATATTCAGTACTTC. Amino acids: CASSQGSRDLNIQYF.

Only one count was recorded for this clonotype. The rearrangement uses TRBV5-1 and TRBJ2-3; D gene uncertain. CDR1 SGHRS and CDR2 YFSETQ come from the germline V gene. CDR3 size: 16 residues. The V gene lost 1 base and the J gene lost 0 bases, with 12 bases spanning the gap. The CDR3 protein is CASSLSDSPSTDTQYF. As DNA, the CDR3 is TGCGCCAGCAGCTTGTCCGATTCACCTAGCACAGATACGCAGTATTTT.